Below, 4 T cell receptor beta chains from the same sample are listed, as sequenced in a study of shared clonotypes between healthy human individuals. Naivety among CD8 cells was defined by CD45RO negativity and positive CCR7 selection, thereby excluding terminally differentiated effector memory CD45RA+ cells. Only in-frame clones appear in the TCRdb table, and some are missing; sequencing was by immunoSEQ multiplex PCR. This table has around 2.1 million clones, about 92% appearing once. The material sequenced was naive CD8+ T cells from PBMCs. The receptors originated from a man younger than 35 in good health. Some clones in this sample may be carry-over from other donors' samples.

The J gene is TRBJ2-3, the V gene TRBV5-1; 11 bases align to TRBD2. V lost 3 bases and J lost 4; bases outside the gene matches: 16. CDR1 is SGHRS and CDR2 is YFSETQ in the germline V gene. This CDR3 comprises 19 residues. CDR3 loop: CASSSLSATSGSSPDTQYF. Here the CDR3 DNA reads TGCGCCAGCAGCTCCTTGTCGGCCACTAGCGGGAGTTCCCCAGATACGCAGTATTTT.

The rearrangement links TRBV14 to TRBJ2-1; 10 bases match TRBD2. Germline loops: CDR1 SGHDN, CDR2 FVKESK. V trimming: 2 bases; J trimming: 2 bases; junction bases outside the gene matches: 3. The CDR3 consists of 16 residues. In DNA form, the CDR3 reads TGTGCCAGCAGCCAAATTAGCGGGAGGACCTACAATGAGCAGTTCTTC. This gives the protein CASSQISGRTYNEQFF.

The chain has TRBV28 and TRBJ2-5; 10 positions match TRBD2. Per germline, CDR1 MDHEN and CDR2 SYDVKM. The V and J ends lost 4 bases and 4 bases, in that order; junction bases with no gene match: 12. CDR3 length: 17 amino acids. For the CDR3, the DNA is TGTGCCAGCAGTTCCCTAAAGGAGCGGGAGGGGGCAGAGACCCAGTACTTC. Its translation is CASSSLKEREGAETQYF.

This clone came up once. The chain combines TRBV7-9 with TRBJ2-1, with D perhaps matching TRBD1 or TRBD2 (5 bases each). The CDR3 consists of 17 residues. The V gene's germline CDR1 is SEHNR and CDR2 FQNEAQ (reference sequence). V lost 8 bases and J lost 6, with 26 bases in between. CDR3: CASLGEPGTPRGNEQFF. In nucleotides, the CDR3 is TGTGCCAGCCTGGGCGAACCCGGGACCCCGCGTGGCAATGAGCAGTTCTTC.